Presented here are 22 T cell receptor beta chains from one specimen sequenced in a study of T-cell reconstitution after alpha-beta-depleted transplantation in children. During its preparation, the TCRbeta library received unique molecular identifiers. TCRdb recomputed calls from the PCR reads with MiXCR, one row per CDR3 protein. The sample carries a few hundred thousand distinct CDR3 sequences, approximately 12% recorded once. Sequences were derived from PBMCs, mostly from graft donor cells, sampled 360 days after TCRalphabeta/CD19-depleted stem cell transplant. The source of these receptors is a male patient between 5 and 17 years old who had a stem cell transplant for acute myeloid leukemia, so the T cells may come from the graft donor.

This chain links TRBV24-1 with TRBJ1-5; no clear D gene. CDR3 length: 14 amino acids. Germline CDR1 reads KGHDR; CDR2 reads SFDVKD. Trimming cost V 6 bases and J 5 bases, with 13 bases left between them. The CDR3, as DNA: TGTGCCACCAGTCTTCCGGGATTCGATCAGCCCCAGCATTTT. This encodes CATSLPGFDQPQHF.

This clonotype was detected ten times or more. This rearrangement joins TRBV29-1 to TRBJ2-7; 10 bases fit TRBD1. The length of the CDR3 is 13 residues. The V gene end was trimmed by 6 bases and the J gene end by 4 bases; junction bases not matched to a gene: 6. Germline values: CDR1 SQVTM, CDR2 ANQGSEA. As DNA, the CDR3 is TGCAGCGTGGCCGGACAGGGGGGGTACGAGCAGTACTTC. As protein: CSVAGQGGYEQYF.

The table lists this clonotype with a few counts. This chain connects TRBV7-9 to TRBJ1-3, with unresolved D. Trimming took 4 bases from V and 6 from J, leaving 10 bases between them. Per germline, CDR1 SEHNR and CDR2 FQNEAQ (reference sequence). CDR3 length equals 13 residues. CDR3: CASSWGSENTIYF. In nucleotides, the CDR3 is TGTGCCAGCAGCTGGGGATCAGAAAACACCATATATTTT.

In its sample, this clonotype was seen many times. V gene TRBV13 combines with J gene TRBJ2-4; the D is unclear. Germline V gives CDR1 PRHDT, CDR2 FYEKMQ (reference sequence). The CDR3 runs 13 residues. V was shortened by 0 bases and J by 1 base, with 1 base between the two germline ends. CDR3 DNA sequence: TGTGCCAGCAGCTTAGGGGCCAAAAACATTCAGTACTTC. This sequence encodes CASSLGAKNIQYF.

V usage is TRBV24-1 and J usage is TRBJ2-3; D may be TRBD2 (5 bases). Germline values: CDR1 KGHDR, CDR2 SFDVKD. There are 15 residues in the CDR3. The germline V and J ends were trimmed by 5 bases and 8 bases, with 19 bases remaining between them. Here the CDR3 DNA reads TGTGCCACCAGTGTGGCGCGAGGGCCATTAGGTACGCAGTATTTT. This sequence encodes CATSVARGPLGTQYF.

This clonotype has a count of ten or more. The chain joins TRBV7-8 to TRBJ2-7, with 7 bases that match TRBD1. Germline V gives CDR1 SGHVS, CDR2 FQNEAQ. Trimming took 4 bases from V and 2 from J; bases not matched to a gene: 5. CDR3 length equals 14 residues. CDR3 nucleotide sequence: TGTGCCAGCAGCTCCCCGGGACAGCCCTACGAGCAGTACTTC. This translates into CASSSPGQPYEQYF.

This sequence joins TRBV28 and TRBJ2-7, with TRBD1 matching 9 bases. The trim removed 4 bases at V and 4 bases at J, leaving 8 bases unmatched. Germline V gene data show CDR1 as MDHEN and CDR2 as SYDVKM. The length of the CDR3 is 15 residues. CDR3 sequence: CASSSYGTGLYEQYF. The CDR3 DNA is TGTGCCAGCAGTTCCTACGGGACAGGGCTGTACGAGCAGTACTTC.

This clonotype was seen at least ten times. This rearrangement joins TRBV20-1 to TRBJ2-7, with TRBD2 matching 9 bases. The CDR3 consists of 12 residues. Losses at the gene ends were 4 bases for V and 4 bases for J; bases not matched to a gene: 2. Germline V lookup: CDR1 DFQATT, CDR2 SNEGSKA (reference sequence). CDR3 nucleotides: TGCAGTGCTACCACTAGCGGGTACGAGCAGTACTTC. Translating it yields CSATTSGYEQYF.

This clonotype was detected many times. V and J are TRBV7-9 and TRBJ2-7, with 7 bases lining up with TRBD1. Trimming at V came to 5 bases and at J to 0 bases, leaving 7 bases not matched to a gene. CDR3 length: 15 residues. Germline loops: CDR1 SEHNR, CDR2 FQNEAQ (reference sequence). The CDR3 DNA reads TGTGCCAGCAGCCCAGATGCAGGGGGCTCCTACGAGCAGTACTTC. This gives the protein CASSPDAGGSYEQYF.

This clonotype showed up just a few times. The V gene is TRBV20-1, the J gene TRBJ2-7, with D uncertain. The CDR3 is 13 amino acids. The germline V gene encodes CDR1 DFQATT and CDR2 SNEGSKA (reference sequence). V lost 4 bases, J lost 5 bases, and 15 bases lay in between. The CDR3 bases are TGCAGTGCTAACCGATTCGGGCAGCACGAGCAGTACTTC. This translates into CSANRFGQHEQYF.

Comments on this clonotype: A much larger clonotype is one base distant, so this may be a read error. The rearrangement links TRBV12-3 or TRBV12-4 to TRBJ2-3; D may be TRBD2 (6 bases). The CDR3 has 16 amino acids. With 5 bases removed from V and 3 bases from J, the gap between germline ends came to 18 bases. CDR3 nucleotide sequence: TGTGCCAGCAGTCAGAGACTAGTGGGAGTAACAGATACGCAGTATTTT. Translating it yields CASSQRLVGVTDTQYF.

This clonotype was detected many times. The chain is built from TRBV6-5 and TRBJ1-4; D is unresolved. Germline CDR1 MNHEY, CDR2 SVGAGI. The CDR3 length is 15 residues. The germline V and J ends were trimmed by 2 bases and 0 bases, with 7 bases remaining between them. The chain's CDR3 is CASSYEGATNEKLFF. CDR3 nucleotides: TGTGCCAGCAGTTACGAGGGTGCAACTAATGAAAAACTGTTTTTT.

Of note for this clonotype: Here the CDR3 omits its conserved ending phenylalanine or tryptophan, so a read error is the likely source. The limits of the CDR3 on the DNA are not certain, so only TCRdb's listed CDR3 is given. CDR3 amino acids: CSVERGQGAREI. V gene TRBV29-1 combines with J gene TRBJ2-7; the DNA was not compared with TRBD1, the D call given in the table. Termini included, the CDR3 measures 12 amino acids. The germline CDR1 and CDR2 sequences are SQVTM and ANQGSEA.

This clonotype has at least ten counts. The chain links TRBV20-1 to TRBJ2-3; possible D gene TRBD2, 6 bases. Trimming cost V 3 bases and J 0 bases, with 13 bases left between them. CDR3 length: 15 amino acids. Germline CDR1 is DFQATT and CDR2 is SNEGSKA (reference sequence). CDR3 DNA sequence: TGCAGTGCTAGTGCGGGAAACCCCAGCACAGATACGCAGTATTTT. This gives the protein CSASAGNPSTDTQYF.

The V call is TRBV20-1, the J call TRBJ2-5; D is perhaps TRBD2 (6 bases). The CDR3 has 13 amino acids. V gave up 8 bases and J gave up 5 bases, with 18 bases separating them. Germline V gives CDR1 DFQATT, CDR2 SNEGSKA (reference sequence). This chain's CDR3 is CSQTPSGRETQYF. CDR3 nucleotides: TGCAGTCAGACCCCCAGCGGGCGGGAGACCCAGTACTTC.

This clonotype has just a few counts. V gene TRBV21-1 combines with J gene TRBJ1-5. TRBV21-1 is a listed pseudogene. The CDR3 totals 15 residues. This chain's CDR3 is CASSKKDWASQPQHF. The CDR3 DNA reads TGTGCCAGCAGCAAAAAGGATTGGGCCAGTCAGCCCCAGCATTTT.

This chain links TRBV29-1 with TRBJ2-1; TRBD1 matches at 7 bases. The CDR3 runs to 13 residues. Trimming cost V 4 bases and J 4 bases; bases outside gene matches: 4. In germline, CDR1 is SQVTM, CDR2 ANQGSEA. This CDR3 reads CSVATGTYNEQFF. CDR3 DNA sequence: TGCAGCGTTGCGACAGGGACATACAATGAGCAGTTCTTC.

The V and J genes are TRBV24-1 and TRBJ1-2, with D perhaps matching TRBD1 (6 bases). CDR1 is KGHDR and CDR2 is SFDVKD in the germline V gene. V lost 2 bases to trimming and J lost 7 bases, with 13 bases between them. The CDR3 is 14 amino acids. CDR3 coding DNA: TGTGCCACCAGTGATTCCGGCACAGGGTTTGGCTACACCTTC. Its protein product is CATSDSGTGFGYTF.

This clonotype was recorded many times. The chain recombines TRBV7-6 with TRBJ2-3; D is undetermined. Germline lookup yields CDR1 SGHVS and CDR2 FNYEAQ. The germline V and J ends were trimmed by 3 bases and 2 bases, with 9 bases remaining between them. The CDR3 has 14 amino acids. The CDR3 protein is CASSFYPSTDTQYF. CDR3 nucleotides: TGTGCCAGCAGCTTTTACCCATCCACAGATACGCAGTATTTT.

The sample holds a few counts of this clonotype. This chain uses TRBV28 with TRBJ2-5; no definite D call. V gave up 8 bases and J gave up 9 bases, with 7 bases separating them. Germline assignment: CDR1 MDHEN and CDR2 SYDVKM. This CDR3 comprises 9 residues. The CDR3 DNA reads as TGTGCCAGCGGGTCGGCCCAGTACTTC. Translation gives CASGSAQYF.

The chain employs TRBV9 and TRBJ2-5; D gene unclear. V dropped 0 bases and J dropped 7 bases, with 13 bases sitting between them. The germline V gene encodes CDR1 SGDLS and CDR2 YYNGEE. The CDR3 spans 14 residues. For the CDR3, the DNA is TGTGCCAGCAGCGTAGGGCTATTTGGTGGGACCCAGTACTTC. Protein sequence: CASSVGLFGGTQYF.

The chain combines TRBV28 with TRBJ1-4; D ambiguous. CDR3 length: 17 residues. Germline CDR1 MDHEN, CDR2 SYDVKM. V was shortened by 5 bases and J by 6 bases, with 22 bases between the two germline ends. This chain's CDR3 is CASSPRTDRRTDEKLFF. CDR3 bases: TGTGCCAGCAGTCCCCGCACGGACCGGAGGACGGATGAAAAACTGTTTTTT.